One sample yielded the 16 T cell receptor beta chains listed below, sequenced in a study of CD4 T cells in relation to SARS-CoV-2 and coronaviruses. Before the COVID-19 pandemic, during about 2011-2019, CD4+ T cells were taken from unexposed donors. After about 11 days of culture, CD4+ T cells were isolated. The protocol was immunoSEQ multiplex PCR, while the TCRdb copy is restricted to in-frame clones and leaves out a portion. The data contain fewer than 25,000 clones, under 80% of them seen just once; the ten biggest clones take up about a sixth. These receptors lack a known antigen. The sample comprised CD4+ T cells from PBMCs, cultured in vitro. The receptor source for this set is a human donor in good health.

This clone was counted a few times. The chain has TRBV9 and TRBJ1-4; 10 bases line up with TRBD1. The CDR3 spans 16 residues. V lost 3 bases, J lost 7 bases, and 9 bases stayed unmatched. Germline CDR1 is SGDLS and CDR2 is YYNGEE. The CDR3 coding sequence is TGTGCCAGCAGCGCAATGCTCGACAGGGGGCGTGAAAAACTGTTTTTT. Translation gives CASSAMLDRGREKLFF.

The chain employs TRBV11-2 and TRBJ1-5, with unresolved D. V was trimmed by 1 base and J by 4 bases, leaving 5 bases between them. Germline V gene sequence: CDR1 SGHAT, CDR2 FQNNGV. CDR3 length equals 13 residues. DNA of the CDR3: TGTGCCAGCAGCTTAGTGGGGAATCAGCCCCAGCATTTT. This sequence encodes CASSLVGNQPQHF.

The chain recombines TRBV5-8 with TRBJ1-4; perhaps TRBD1 as D (6 bases). Germline assignment: CDR1 SGHTS and CDR2 YDEGEE. The CDR3 contains 14 residues. V shed 1 base and J shed 8 bases, with 12 bases lying between them. CDR3 nucleotide sequence: TGTGCCAGCAGCTTGACAGGGCTCTACGAAAAACTGTTTTTT. Its protein product is CASSLTGLYEKLFF. The full variable domain, with the rest looked up from reference TRBV5-8 and TRBJ1-4, is EAGVTQSPTHLIKTRGQQATLRCSPISGHTSVYWYQQALGLGLQFLLWYDEGEERNRGNFPPRFSGRQFPNYSSELNVNALELEDSALYLCASSLTGLYEKLFFGSGTQLSVL.

Only a few counts were recorded for this clone. The J gene is TRBJ1-6, the V gene TRBV28; a weak D match, TRBD1 (6 bases). The CDR3 consists of 17 residues. Germline assignment: CDR1 MDHEN and CDR2 SYDVKM. Trimming left V 1 base short and J 2 bases short, with 12 bases between. The CDR3 reads CASSLSGGSPYNSPLHF. In DNA form, the CDR3 reads TGTGCCAGCAGTTTATCTGGGGGCAGTCCCTATAATTCACCCCTCCACTTT. The full variable domain, with the rest looked up from reference TRBV28 and TRBJ1-6, is DVKVTQSSRYLVKRTGEKVFLECVQDMDHENMFWYRQDPGLGLRLIYFSYDVKMKEKGDIPEGYSVSREKKERFSLILESASTNQTSMYLCASSLSGGSPYNSPLHFGNGTRLTVT.

This clone was seen only a few times. This chain connects TRBV19 to TRBJ2-7, with D possibly TRBD2 on 6 matching bases. V was trimmed by 7 bases and J by 3 bases, leaving 19 bases between them. The CDR3 sequence is 15 residues long. Germline CDR1 is LNHDA and CDR2 is SQIVND (reference sequence). CDR3 sequence reads: CASTTHYGSLYEQYF. The CDR3 nucleotides are TGTGCCAGTACCACCCATTACGGGAGTCTCTACGAGCAGTACTTC.

This clone was observed a handful of times. This sequence joins TRBV25-1 and TRBJ1-3, with D tentatively TRBD1 (5 bases). V was cut by 4 bases and J by 5 bases, with 12 bases left in between. This CDR3 is 14 amino acids long. The germline V gene encodes CDR1 MGHDK and CDR2 SYGVNS. The CDR3 spells CASSARDGRNTIYF. The CDR3 nucleotides are TGTGCCAGCAGTGCCCGGGACGGTCGAAACACCATATATTTT.

This clone was detected a few times. V and J are TRBV10-1 and TRBJ2-7; possibly TRBD1 for D (5 bases). The CDR3 is made up of 13 amino acids. Looked up from germline, CDR1 is WNHNN and CDR2 is SYGVQD (reference sequence). Trimming removed 6 bases from V and 9 bases from J, with 18 bases in between. In DNA form, the CDR3 reads TGCGCCAGCAGACCGACAGTATACGTATGGCAGTACTTC. Translating it yields CASRPTVYVWQYF.

This clone was picked up one time. The chain is built from TRBV10-3 and TRBJ2-5; D uncertain. The CDR3 is 12 residues long. Germline CDR1 is ENHRY and CDR2 is SYGVKD. The V gene lost 4 bases and the J gene lost 3 bases, with 6 bases spanning the gap. DNA for the CDR3: TGTGCCATCAGTGGACTGGAAGAGACCCAGTACTTC. Amino acid sequence: CAISGLEETQYF.

This clone was counted a few times. The chain is built from TRBV6-1 and TRBJ1-5; unclear D gene. In germline, CDR1 is MNHNS, CDR2 SASEGT. Trimming took off 1 base at V and 9 bases at J, with 4 bases between the two ends. The CDR3 sequence is 11 residues long. CDR3: CASSEVSPQHF. DNA of the CDR3: TGTGCCAGCAGTGAAGTCTCGCCCCAGCATTTT.

V usage is TRBV20-1 and J usage is TRBJ2-5; D call uncertain. The CDR3 is 11 residues long. With 1 base removed from V and 9 bases from J, the gap between germline ends came to 9 bases. Germline loops: CDR1 DFQATT, CDR2 SNEGSKA (reference sequence). CDR3 residues: CSARAIGAQYF. DNA of the CDR3: TGCAGTGCTAGAGCTATTGGGGCCCAGTACTTC.

CDR3 sequence: CASGRLVVGELFF. The CDR3 DNA follows: TGTGCCAGCGGGAGACTAGTCGTCGGGGAGCTGTTTTTT. V usage is TRBV2 and J usage is TRBJ2-2, with D perhaps matching TRBD2 (6 bases). V was clipped by 8 bases and J by 7 bases, with 14 bases between them. Looked up from germline, CDR1 is SNHLY and CDR2 is FYNNEI. The CDR3 totals 13 residues.

V gene TRBV28 combines with J gene TRBJ2-7; tentatively, D is TRBD1 (6 bases). The CDR3 is made up of 12 amino acids. CDR1 and CDR2 (germline): MDHEN, SYDVKM. Trimming left V 7 bases short and J 1 base short, with 8 bases between. The CDR3 spells CASKQGSYEQYF. Here the CDR3 DNA reads TGTGCCAGCAAACAGGGATCCTACGAGCAGTACTTC. Using reference TRBV28 and TRBJ2-7 for the parts outside the CDR3, the full variable domain is DVKVTQSSRYLVKRTGEKVFLECVQDMDHENMFWYRQDPGLGLRLIYFSYDVKMKEKGDIPEGYSVSREKKERFSLILESASTNQTSMYLCASKQGSYEQYFGPGTRLTVT.

This chain links TRBV2 with TRBJ1-5; 7 bases map to TRBD1. The germline CDR1 and CDR2 sequences are SNHLY and FYNNEI. The CDR3 sequence is 15 residues long. With 3 bases clipped from V and 4 bases from J, the junction kept 6 bases outside the gene matches. This CDR3 reads CASSESPGGNQPQHF. Here the CDR3 DNA reads TGTGCCAGCAGTGAGTCCCCAGGGGGGAATCAGCCCCAGCATTTT.

This rearrangement joins TRBV12-5 to TRBJ2-3, with a tentative D call TRBD2 (6 bases). Trimming pared 4 bases from V and 0 bases from J, leaving 11 bases between. The V gene's germline CDR1 is LGHNT and CDR2 FRNRAP. The CDR3 runs 15 residues. The CDR3 nucleotides read TGTGCTAGTGGTTCGGGACTTCACAGCACAGATACGCAGTATTTT. The encoded protein is CASGSGLHSTDTQYF.

This clone was observed a few times. The rearrangement links TRBV10-1 to TRBJ2-1, with a weak D call TRBD2 (6 bases). The V end lost 5 bases, the J end lost 6 bases, and 17 bases lay between the germline ends. Germline CDR1 WNHNN, CDR2 SYGVQD (reference sequence). The CDR3 has 15 residues. CDR3: CASSPNVDGGNEQFF. As DNA, the CDR3 is TGCGCCAGCAGTCCCAACGTGGACGGGGGCAATGAGCAGTTCTTC.

The chain links TRBV5-1 to TRBJ1-3; D uncertain. V was pared by 3 bases and J by 0 bases, with 4 bases between. The CDR3 contains 13 residues. Germline V lookup: CDR1 SGHRS, CDR2 YFSETQ. CDR3 sequence reads: CASSWTSGNTIYF. The CDR3 DNA follows: TGCGCCAGCAGCTGGACCTCTGGAAACACCATATATTTT.